This T cell receptor (beta chain) was identified in a study of blood T cell repertoires in COVID-19. Source study methods: Reference gene primer amplification gave nucleated cell count estimates. Produced via immunoSEQ multiplex PCR; TCRdb's table is partial and in-frame only. The V and J calls and clone size come from that table; D and trimming were worked out from the DNA. The sample holds 180,000 or so clones, roughly 83% seen once. In terms of age and location, participants ranged from roughly 18 to 100 years and lived in around 22 US areas. Symptom resolution, clearance, or two negative PCRs marked donors in Cohort 3 as recovered. A single count supports this clone. The receptor was isolated from a woman aged 60 to 75 who had recovered from COVID-19. Sequencing used PBMCs or T cells enriched from blood (not recorded which).

The DNA for the CDR3 is TGTGCCAGCAGTTTAAAACAGGGTTGGGCGCAGTATTTT. Its translation: CASSLKQGWAQYF. The chain links TRBV5-6 to TRBJ2-3, with D perhaps TRBD1 (6 bases). Trimming left V 5 bases short and J 10 bases short, with 17 bases between. Germline V gives CDR1 SGHDT, CDR2 YYEEEE. The CDR3 consists of 13 residues.